These 10 T cell receptor beta chains were sequenced from one sample in a study of glioma-infiltrating T cells after dendritic cell vaccination. This table comes from immunoSEQ multiplex PCR, and its TCRdb copy is limited to in-frame clones, with some not included. The data hold about 49,000 clones, with less than 90% observed a single time. The material was blood, obtained before dendritic cell vaccination. These receptors were taken from a human donor with glioblastoma.

The chain recombines TRBV5-4 with TRBJ2-3, with D perhaps TRBD2 (5 bases). Germline assignment: CDR1 SGHNT and CDR2 YYREEE (reference sequence). The V end was cut by 0 bases, the J end by 0 bases, with 8 bases between. The CDR3 extends over 15 amino acids. The CDR3 region is CASSLARGSTDTQYF. Written as DNA, the CDR3 is TGTGCCAGCAGCTTGGCCCGGGGTAGCACAGATACGCAGTATTTT. Drawing the rest from reference TRBV5-4 and TRBJ2-3, the complete variable domain is ETGVTQSPTHLIKTRGQQVTLRCSSQSGHNTVSWYQQALGQGPQFIFQYYREEENGRGNFPPRFSGLQFPNYSSELNVNALELDDSALYLCASSLARGSTDTQYFGPGTRLTVL.

V gene TRBV11-3 combines with J gene TRBJ2-1; 11 positions agree with TRBD2. CDR1 SGHNT and CDR2 YENEEA come from the germline V gene. V was pared by 5 bases and J by 5 bases, with 5 bases of the junction left unmatched. The CDR3 runs 15 residues. DNA for the CDR3: TGTGCCAGCAGCCACCTAGCGGGAGGTCACAATGAGCAGTTCTTC. Translating it yields CASSHLAGGHNEQFF.

V gene TRBV7-9 combines with J gene TRBJ2-5, with a tentative D call TRBD1 (5 bases). Trimming left V 10 bases short and J 5 bases short, with 11 bases between. This CDR3 is 11 amino acids long. CDR1 and CDR2 from the germline V gene are SEHNR and FQNEAQ (reference sequence). CDR3 DNA: TGTGCCACCCTATCAGGGGAGACCCAGTACTTC. Protein: CATLSGETQYF.

The genes are TRBV11-3 and TRBJ2-1, with 7 bases fitting TRBD2. Germline trimming cut 5 bases from V and 2 bases from J; bases unmatched to any gene: 9. This CDR3 region has 16 residues. CDR1 is SGHNT and CDR2 is YENEEA in the germline V gene. The CDR3 loop reads CASSHTAGNAYNEQFF. The CDR3 DNA is TGTGCCAGCAGCCACACAGCGGGAAACGCCTACAATGAGCAGTTCTTC.

The chain combines TRBV18 with TRBJ1-2; D may be TRBD1 (6 bases). Germline assignment: CDR1 KGHSH and CDR2 LQKENI. With 2 bases removed from V and 13 bases from J, the gap between germline ends came to 14 bases. The CDR3 is 12 residues long. CDR3 loop: CASSPNREGATF. For the CDR3, the DNA is TGTGCCAGCTCACCAAACAGGGAAGGAGCCACCTTC.

CDR3 nucleotides: TGTGCCAGCAGCTCCTCTTCAACAGCGGGAATTGGCGAGCAGTACTTC. Protein: CASSSSSTAGIGEQYF. The chain links TRBV9 to TRBJ2-7; 7 bases fit TRBD2. Germline CDR1 is SGDLS and CDR2 is YYNGEE. The CDR3 length is 16 residues. V gave up 4 bases and J gave up 6 bases; unmatched junction bases: 16.

V and J are TRBV5-6 and TRBJ2-7; TRBD2 agrees at 11 bases. CDR1 is SGHDT and CDR2 is YYEEEE in the germline V gene. V gave up 1 base and J gave up 3 bases; unmatched junction bases: 9. The CDR3 loop spans 17 amino acids. The CDR3 nucleotides read TGTGCCAGCAGCTTGCTACTAGCGGGGGACCTGCTCTACGAGCAGTACTTC. Its protein is CASSLLLAGDLLYEQYF.

This clone occurred a few times. DNA for the CDR3: TGTGCCAGTAGTATAAACCTAGACTACGAGCAGTACTTC. This gives the protein CASSINLDYEQYF. V is TRBV19 and J is TRBJ2-7; D is undetermined. The V gene's germline CDR1 is LNHDA and CDR2 SQIVND (reference sequence). The CDR3 is made up of 13 amino acids. V lost 2 bases, J lost 3 bases, and 8 bases lay in between.

The chain couples TRBV4-2 to TRBJ1-5, with 12 bases lining up with TRBD1. V shed 1 base and J 6 bases; nucleotides not matched to a gene: 13. The CDR3 is made up of 19 amino acids. Germline lookup yields CDR1 LGHNA and CDR2 YNFKEQ. The CDR3 sequence: CASSQGLPGQGAGGQPQHF. CDR3 DNA: TGTGCCAGCAGCCAAGGTTTACCGGGACAGGGGGCGGGTGGTCAGCCCCAGCATTTT.

This clone was recorded once. This chain joins TRBV5-1 and TRBJ2-3; 14 bases fit TRBD2. Germline CDR1 and CDR2: SGHRS and YFSETQ. The CDR3 covers 15 residues. The junction had 3 bases not matched to a gene; V was cut back by 6 bases and J by 3 bases. CDR3 DNA sequence: TGCGCCAGCACGACTAGCGGGAGGGGTACAGATACGCAGTATTTT. This translates into CASTTSGRGTDTQYF. Variable domain in full (rest from reference TRBV5-1 and TRBJ2-3): KAGVTQTPRYLIKTRGQQVTLSCSPISGHRSVSWYQQTPGQGLQFLFEYFSETQRNKGNFPGRFSGRQFSNSRSEMNVSTLELGDSALYLCASTTSGRGTDTQYFGPGTRLTVL.